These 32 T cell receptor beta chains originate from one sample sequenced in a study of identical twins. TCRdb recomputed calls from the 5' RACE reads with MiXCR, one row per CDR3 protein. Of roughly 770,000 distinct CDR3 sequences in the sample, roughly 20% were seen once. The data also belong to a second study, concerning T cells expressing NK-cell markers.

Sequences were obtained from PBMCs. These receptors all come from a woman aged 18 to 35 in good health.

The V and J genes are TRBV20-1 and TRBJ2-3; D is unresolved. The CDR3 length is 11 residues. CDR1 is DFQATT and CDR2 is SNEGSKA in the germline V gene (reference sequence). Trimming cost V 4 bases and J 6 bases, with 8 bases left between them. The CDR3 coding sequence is TGCAGTGCTATACTTCGTGATACGCAGTATTTT. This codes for CSAILRDTQYF.

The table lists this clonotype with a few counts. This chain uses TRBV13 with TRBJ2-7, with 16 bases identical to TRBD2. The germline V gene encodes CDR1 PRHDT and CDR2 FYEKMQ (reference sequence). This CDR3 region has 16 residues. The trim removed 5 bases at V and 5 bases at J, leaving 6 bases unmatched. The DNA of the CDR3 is TGTGCCAGCAGCGCAGGGACTAGCGGGAGGGTCCACGAGCAGTACTTC. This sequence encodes CASSAGTSGRVHEQYF.

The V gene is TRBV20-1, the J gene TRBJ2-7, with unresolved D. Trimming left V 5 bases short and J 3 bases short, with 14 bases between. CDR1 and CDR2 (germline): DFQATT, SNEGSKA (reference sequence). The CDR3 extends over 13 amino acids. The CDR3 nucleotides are TGCAGTGCTGCGAACTTCGGAGACTACGAGCAGTACTTC. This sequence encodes CSAANFGDYEQYF.

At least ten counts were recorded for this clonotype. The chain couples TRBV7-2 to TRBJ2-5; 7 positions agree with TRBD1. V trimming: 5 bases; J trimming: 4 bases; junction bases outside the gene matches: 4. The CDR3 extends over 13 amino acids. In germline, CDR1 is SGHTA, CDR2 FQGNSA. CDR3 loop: CASSQNRGETQYF. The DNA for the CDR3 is TGTGCCAGCAGCCAAAACAGGGGAGAGACCCAGTACTTC. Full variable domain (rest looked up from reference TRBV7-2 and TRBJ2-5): GAGVSQSPSNKVTEKGKDVELRCDPISGHTALYWYRQSLGQGLEFLIYFQGNSAPDKSGLPSDRFSAERTGGSVSTLTIQRTQQEDSAVYLCASSQNRGETQYFGPGTRLLVL.

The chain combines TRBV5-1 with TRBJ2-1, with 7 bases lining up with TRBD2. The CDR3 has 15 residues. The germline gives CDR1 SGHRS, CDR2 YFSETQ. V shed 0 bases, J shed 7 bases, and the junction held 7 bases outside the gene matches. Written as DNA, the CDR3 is TGCGCCAGCAGCTTGGAGCGGGGCTGGGGGAATGAGCAGTTCTTC. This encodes CASSLERGWGNEQFF. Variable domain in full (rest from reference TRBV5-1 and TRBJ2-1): KAGVTQTPRYLIKTRGQQVTLSCSPISGHRSVSWYQQTPGQGLQFLFEYFSETQRNKGNFPGRFSGRQFSNSRSEMNVSTLELGDSALYLCASSLERGWGNEQFFGPGTRLTVL.

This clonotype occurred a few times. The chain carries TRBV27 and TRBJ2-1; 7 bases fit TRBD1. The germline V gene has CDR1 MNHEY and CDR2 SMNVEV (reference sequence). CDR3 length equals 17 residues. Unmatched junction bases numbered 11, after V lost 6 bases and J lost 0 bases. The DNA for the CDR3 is TGTGCCAGCAGGCCGGGACAGATAATTAGCTCCTACAATGAGCAGTTCTTC. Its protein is CASRPGQIISSYNEQFF.

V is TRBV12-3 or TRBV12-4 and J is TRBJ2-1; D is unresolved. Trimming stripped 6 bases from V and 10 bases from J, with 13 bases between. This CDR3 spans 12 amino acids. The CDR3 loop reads CASSAERKEQFF. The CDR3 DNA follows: TGTGCCAGCAGCGCCGAACGGAAGGAGCAGTTCTTC.

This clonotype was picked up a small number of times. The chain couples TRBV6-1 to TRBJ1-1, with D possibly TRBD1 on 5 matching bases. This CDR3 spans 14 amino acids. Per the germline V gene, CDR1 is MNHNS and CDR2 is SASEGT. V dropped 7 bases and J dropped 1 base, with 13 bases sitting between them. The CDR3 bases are TGTGCCAGCACCAAGGGCGGACAGAACACTGAAGCTTTCTTT. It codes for CASTKGGQNTEAFF.

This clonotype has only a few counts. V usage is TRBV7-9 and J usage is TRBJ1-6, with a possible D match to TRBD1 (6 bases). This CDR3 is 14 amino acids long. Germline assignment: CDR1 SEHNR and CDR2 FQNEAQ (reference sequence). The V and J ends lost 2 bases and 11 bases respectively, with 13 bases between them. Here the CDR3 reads CASSLKQGIAPLHF. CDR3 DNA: TGTGCCAGCAGCTTAAAACAGGGAATCGCACCCCTCCACTTT.

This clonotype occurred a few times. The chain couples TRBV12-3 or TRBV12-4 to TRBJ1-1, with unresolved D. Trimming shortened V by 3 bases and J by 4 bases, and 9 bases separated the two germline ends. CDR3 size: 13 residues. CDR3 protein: CASSFGPSTEAFF. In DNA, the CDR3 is TGTGCCAGCAGTTTTGGGCCGAGCACTGAAGCTTTCTTT.

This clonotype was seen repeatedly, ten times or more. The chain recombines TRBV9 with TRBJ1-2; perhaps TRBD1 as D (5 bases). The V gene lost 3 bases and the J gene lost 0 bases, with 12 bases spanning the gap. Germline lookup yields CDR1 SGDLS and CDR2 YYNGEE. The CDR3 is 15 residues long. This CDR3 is CASSASSTANYGYTF. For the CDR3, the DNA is TGTGCCAGCAGCGCCTCTTCGACAGCTAACTATGGCTACACCTTC.

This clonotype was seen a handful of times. CDR3 in DNA: TGTGCCACCTTTCCGGGACTAGCGGGAGCAGATACGCAGTATTTT. Translating gives CATFPGLAGADTQYF. V is TRBV10-3 and J is TRBJ2-3, with 14 positions matching TRBD2. Germline values: CDR1 ENHRY, CDR2 SYGVKD. This CDR3 contains 15 residues. V trimming: 10 bases; J trimming: 4 bases; junction bases outside the gene matches: 7.

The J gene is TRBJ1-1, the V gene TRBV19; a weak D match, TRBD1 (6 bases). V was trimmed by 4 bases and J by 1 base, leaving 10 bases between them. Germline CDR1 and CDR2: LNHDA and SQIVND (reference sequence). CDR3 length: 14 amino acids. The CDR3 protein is CASSKGQRNTEAFF. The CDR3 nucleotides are TGTGCCAGTAGTAAAGGACAGAGGAACACTGAAGCTTTCTTT.

The CDR3: CASSVRVAGGPDTQYF. CDR3 nucleotides: TGTGCCAGCAGCGTTCGGGTAGCGGGGGGGCCAGATACGCAGTATTTT. This sequence joins TRBV9 and TRBJ2-3; the match to TRBD2 covers 11 bases. Trimming cost V 2 bases and J 4 bases; bases outside gene matches: 6. Germline V gene sequence: CDR1 SGDLS, CDR2 YYNGEE. CDR3 length: 16 amino acids.

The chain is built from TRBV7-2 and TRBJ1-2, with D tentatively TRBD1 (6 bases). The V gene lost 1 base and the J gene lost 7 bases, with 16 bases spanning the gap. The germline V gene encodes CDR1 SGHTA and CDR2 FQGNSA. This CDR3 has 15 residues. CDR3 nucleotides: TGTGCCAGCAGCTTAGGTTCCCAGGGGCGCTCTGGCTACACCTTC. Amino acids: CASSLGSQGRSGYTF.

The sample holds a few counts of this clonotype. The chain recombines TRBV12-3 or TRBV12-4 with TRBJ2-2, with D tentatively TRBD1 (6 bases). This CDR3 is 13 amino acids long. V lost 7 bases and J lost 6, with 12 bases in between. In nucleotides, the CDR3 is TGTGCCAGCACCTATGGGGGCTCCGGGGAGCTGTTTTTT. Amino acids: CASTYGGSGELFF.

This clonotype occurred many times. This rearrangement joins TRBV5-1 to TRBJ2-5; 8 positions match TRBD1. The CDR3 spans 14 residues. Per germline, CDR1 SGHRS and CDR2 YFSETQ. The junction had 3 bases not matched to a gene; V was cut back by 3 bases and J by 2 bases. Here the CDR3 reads CASSSGQGQETQYF. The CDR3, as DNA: TGCGCCAGCAGCTCCGGACAGGGACAAGAGACCCAGTACTTC.

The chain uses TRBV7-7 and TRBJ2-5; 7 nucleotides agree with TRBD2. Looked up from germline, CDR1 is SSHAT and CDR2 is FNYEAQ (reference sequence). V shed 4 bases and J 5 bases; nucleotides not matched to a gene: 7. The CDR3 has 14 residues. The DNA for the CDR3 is TGTGCCAGCAGCTCACAAGCGGGAAGGGAGACCCAGTACTTC. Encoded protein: CASSSQAGRETQYF.

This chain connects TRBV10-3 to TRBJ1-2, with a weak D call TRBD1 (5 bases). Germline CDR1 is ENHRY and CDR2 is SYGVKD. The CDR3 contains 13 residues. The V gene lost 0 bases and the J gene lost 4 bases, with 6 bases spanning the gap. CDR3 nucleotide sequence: TGTGCCATCAGTGAGTCGGGGGTCTATGGCTACACCTTC. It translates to CAISESGVYGYTF.

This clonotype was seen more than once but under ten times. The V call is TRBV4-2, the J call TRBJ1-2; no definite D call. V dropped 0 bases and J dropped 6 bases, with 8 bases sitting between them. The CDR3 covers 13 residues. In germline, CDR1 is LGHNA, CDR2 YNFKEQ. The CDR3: CASSQDFGDGYTF. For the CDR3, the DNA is TGTGCCAGCAGCCAAGATTTTGGGGATGGCTACACCTTC.

The CDR3 DNA is TGTGCCAGCAGTTTTCGGCAGGGTGGTAGCAATCAGCCCCAGCATTTT. It translates to CASSFRQGGSNQPQHF. The V call is TRBV12-3 or TRBV12-4, the J call TRBJ1-5; D perhaps matches TRBD1 (5 bases). The CDR3 contains 16 residues. With 3 bases removed from V and 0 bases from J, the gap between germline ends came to 12 bases.

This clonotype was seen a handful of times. CDR3 DNA: TGCAGTGCCTCGATGTCGGAACGGGGCACTGAAGCTTTCTTT. The encoded protein is CSASMSERGTEAFF. This chain uses TRBV20-1 with TRBJ1-1; the D is unclear. From germline, CDR1 is DFQATT and CDR2 SNEGSKA (reference sequence). V was clipped by 6 bases and J by 4 bases, with 18 bases between them. This CDR3 is 14 amino acids long.

This chain's CDR3 is CSVVDRGNYYEQYF. In nucleotides, the CDR3 is TGCAGCGTTGTGGACAGGGGAAACTACTACGAGCAGTACTTC. V is TRBV29-1 and J is TRBJ2-7; TRBD1 matches at 9 bases. The CDR3 runs to 14 residues. V was pared by 4 bases and J by 3 bases, with 7 bases of the junction left unmatched. Germline V gene lookup returns CDR1 SQVTM and CDR2 ANQGSEA.

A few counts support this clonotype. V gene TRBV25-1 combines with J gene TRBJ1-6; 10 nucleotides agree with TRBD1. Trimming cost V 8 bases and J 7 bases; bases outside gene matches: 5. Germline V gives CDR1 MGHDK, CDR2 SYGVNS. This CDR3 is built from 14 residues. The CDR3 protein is CASGQGGMNSPLHF. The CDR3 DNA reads TGTGCCAGCGGACAGGGGGGTATGAATTCACCCCTCCACTTT. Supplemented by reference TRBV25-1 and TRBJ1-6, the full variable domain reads EADIYQTPRYLVIGTGKKITLECSQTMGHDKMYWYQQDPGMELHLIHYSYGVNSTEKGDLSSESTVSRIRTEHFPLTLESARPSHTSQYLCASGQGGMNSPLHFGNGTRLTVT.

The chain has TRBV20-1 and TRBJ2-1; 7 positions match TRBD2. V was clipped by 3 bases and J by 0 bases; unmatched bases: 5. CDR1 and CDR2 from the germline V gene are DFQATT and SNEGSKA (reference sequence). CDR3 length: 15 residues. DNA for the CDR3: TGCAGTGCTAGGAGCGGCGGGAGCTCCTACAATGAGCAGTTCTTC. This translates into CSARSGGSSYNEQFF.

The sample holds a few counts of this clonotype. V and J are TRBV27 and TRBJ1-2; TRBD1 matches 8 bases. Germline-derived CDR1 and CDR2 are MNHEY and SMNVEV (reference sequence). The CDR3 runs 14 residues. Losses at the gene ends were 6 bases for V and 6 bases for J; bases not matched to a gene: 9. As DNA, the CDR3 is TGTGCCAGCAGGGGTCGACAGGGGCGGAATGGCTACACCTTC. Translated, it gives CASRGRQGRNGYTF.

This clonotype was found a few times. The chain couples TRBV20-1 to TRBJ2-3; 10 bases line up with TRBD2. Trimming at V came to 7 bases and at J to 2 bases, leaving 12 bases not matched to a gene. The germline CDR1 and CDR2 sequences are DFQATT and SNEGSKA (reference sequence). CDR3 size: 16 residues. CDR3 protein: CSVDELAGDLTDTQYF. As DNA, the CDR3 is TGCAGTGTGGATGAGCTAGCGGGGGACCTCACAGATACGCAGTATTTT.

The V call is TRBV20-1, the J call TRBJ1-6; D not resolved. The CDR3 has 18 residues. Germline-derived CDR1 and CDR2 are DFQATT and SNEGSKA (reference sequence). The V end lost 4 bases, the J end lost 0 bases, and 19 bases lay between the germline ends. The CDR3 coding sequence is TGCAGTGCTACCCAGGTGGCCCCCAGGAGCTCCTATAATTCACCCCTCCACTTT. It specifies CSATQVAPRSSYNSPLHF.

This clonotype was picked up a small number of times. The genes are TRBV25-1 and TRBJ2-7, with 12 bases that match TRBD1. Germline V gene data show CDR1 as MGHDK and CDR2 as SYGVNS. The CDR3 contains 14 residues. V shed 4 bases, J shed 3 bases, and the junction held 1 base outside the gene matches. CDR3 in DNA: TGTGCCAGCAGTGGGGACAGGGGGCTCTACGAGCAGTACTTC. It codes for CASSGDRGLYEQYF.

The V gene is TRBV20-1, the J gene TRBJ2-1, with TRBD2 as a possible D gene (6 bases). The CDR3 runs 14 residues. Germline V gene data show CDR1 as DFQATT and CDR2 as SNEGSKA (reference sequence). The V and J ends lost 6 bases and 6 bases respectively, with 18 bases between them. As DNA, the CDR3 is TGCAGTGCCCGAGACCCCGGGACTCTCAATGAGCAGTTCTTC. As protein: CSARDPGTLNEQFF.

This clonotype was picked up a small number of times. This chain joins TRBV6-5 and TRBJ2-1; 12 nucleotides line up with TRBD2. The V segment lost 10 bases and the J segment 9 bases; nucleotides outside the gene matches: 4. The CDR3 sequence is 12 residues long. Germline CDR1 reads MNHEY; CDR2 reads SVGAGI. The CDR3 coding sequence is TGTGCCATCGGACTAGCGGGACGTGAGCAGTTCTTC. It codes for CAIGLAGREQFF.

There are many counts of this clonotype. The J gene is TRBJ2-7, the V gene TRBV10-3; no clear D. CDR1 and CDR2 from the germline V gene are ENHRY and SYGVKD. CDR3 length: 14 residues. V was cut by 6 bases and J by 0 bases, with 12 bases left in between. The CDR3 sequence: CAISLAPTSYEQYF. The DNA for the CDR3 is TGTGCCATCAGCTTGGCCCCAACCTCCTACGAGCAGTACTTC.